The source of this T cell receptor (beta chain) is a study of blood T cell repertoires in COVID-19. In assigning cohorts, the study relied on participant-reported clinical history. Two negative PCRs, clearance, or symptom resolution were required of recovered Cohort 3 donors. With V trimmed by 1 base and J by 4 bases, 3 bases remained unmatched. This CDR3 comprises 14 residues. Germline V gives CDR1 SEHNR, CDR2 FQNEAQ (reference sequence). TCRdb's table, derived via immunoSEQ multiplex PCR, lists solely in-frame clones and lacks some. The sample lists about 370,000 clones, approximately 92% occurring once.

This clonotype was sampled from a man aged 18 to 30 who had recovered from COVID-19. This chain uses TRBV7-9 with TRBJ2-7, with 8 bases aligning to TRBD1. The sequencing sample was made of PBMCs or T cells enriched from blood (not recorded which). The CDR3 DNA sequence: TGTGCCAGCAGCTTAGGCGGACAGGGTTACGAGCAGTACTTC. Amino acid sequence: CASSLGGQGYEQYF.